This T cell receptor beta chain was captured by sequencing in a study of blood T cell repertoires in COVID-19. At the level of the study: Specimens from acute and convalescent COVID-19 originated in the United States, Italy and Spain.

Source study methods: Reference gene primer amplification gave estimated nucleated cell counts. Sequencing used immunoSEQ multiplex PCR; TCRdb keeps in-frame clones, though not all of them. The V and J calls and clone size come from that table; D and trimming were worked out from the DNA. The repertoire includes about 350,000 clones, about nine tenths of them detected once, and about 0.94% sits in the top ten. V lost 5 bases and J lost 4; bases outside the gene matches: 9. There are 15 residues in the CDR3. CDR1 is SGHAT, CDR2 FQNNGV, per germline. The study drew participants aged about 18 to 95 years from roughly 25 US areas. Each participant's cohort was designated according to participant-reported clinical history.

V is TRBV11-2 and J is TRBJ2-3; 7 bases align to TRBD1. The clonotype originates from a woman aged 30 to 39 who had been exposed to COVID-19. The sample comprised PBMCs or T cells enriched from blood (not recorded which). Here the CDR3 DNA reads TGTGCCAGCAGCGTAAACAGGGGTGCGCCAGATACGCAGTATTTT. Translating it yields CASSVNRGAPDTQYF. The full variable domain, rest sourced from reference TRBV11-2 and TRBJ2-3, is EAGVAQSPRYKIIEKRQSVAFWCNPISGHATLYWYQQILGQGPKLLIQFQNNGVVDDSQLPKDRFSAERLKGVDSTLKIQPAKLEDSAVYLCASSVNRGAPDTQYFGPGTRLTVL.